The 8 T cell receptor beta chains below come from one sample, sequenced in a study of shared T cell receptors in the human thymus. Using immunoSEQ multiplex PCR, the repertoire was profiled, and TCRdb retains in-frame clones only, with some absent. The table shows 700,000 or so clones, with approximately 85% occurring only once. The same data also contributed to another study, on human thymus T cells.

Material for sequencing was thymocytes. The receptors were sampled from a girl under two years old with a congenital heart defect.

The CDR3 sequence: CASSPGTDNEKLFF. CDR3 in DNA: TGTGCCAGCAGCCCAGGGACAGATAATGAAAAACTGTTTTTT. V and J are TRBV28 and TRBJ1-4, with TRBD1 matching over 7 bases. Trimming cost V 6 bases and J 4 bases; bases outside gene matches: 5. In germline, CDR1 is MDHEN, CDR2 SYDVKM. The CDR3 covers 14 residues.

The V gene is TRBV2, the J gene TRBJ1-2; D call uncertain. The germline V gene encodes CDR1 SNHLY and CDR2 FYNNEI. Trimming pared 6 bases from V and 6 bases from J, leaving 11 bases between. There are 12 residues in the CDR3. The CDR3 DNA reads TGTGCCAGCAGGGTAAGACTAAATGGCTACACCTTC. It is translated as CASRVRLNGYTF.

CDR3 bases: TGTGCCAGTAGTATAGCCCCTGGGGGGGGGCTTACCGGGGAGCTGTTTTTT. This codes for CASSIAPGGGLTGELFF. The chain employs TRBV19 and TRBJ2-2; a weak D match, TRBD2 (7 bases). Trimming removed 1 base at V and 5 bases at J, with 17 bases between. CDR1 and CDR2 (germline): LNHDA, SQIVND (reference sequence). The CDR3 has 17 residues. Together with reference TRBV19 and TRBJ2-2, the CDR3 gives the full variable domain: DGGITQSPKYLFRKEGQNVTLSCEQNLNHDAMYWYRQDPGQGLRLIYYSQIVNDFQKGDIAEGYSVSREKKESFPLTVTSAQKNPTAFYLCASSIAPGGGLTGELFFGEGSRLTVL.

The chain recombines TRBV10-3 with TRBJ2-6; D is perhaps TRBD2 (6 bases). Trimming removed 1 base from V and 2 bases from J, with 9 bases in between. CDR3 length equals 16 residues. Germline V gene data show CDR1 as ENHRY and CDR2 as SYGVKD. For the CDR3, the DNA is TGTGCCATCAGTGAGTTGGGGGGAACTGGGGCCAACGTCCTGACTTTC. As protein: CAISELGGTGANVLTF.

The genes are TRBV19 and TRBJ1-6; the match to TRBD1 covers 8 bases. CDR1 and CDR2 (germline): LNHDA, SQIVND (reference sequence). The CDR3 spans 17 residues. V gave up 2 bases and J gave up 7 bases; unmatched junction bases: 10. The CDR3 DNA is TGTGCCAGTAGTATACGGCCCCAGGACAGGGCGAATTCACCCCTCCACTTT. This encodes CASSIRPQDRANSPLHF. Combining the CDR3 with reference TRBV19 and TRBJ1-6 gives the whole variable domain DGGITQSPKYLFRKEGQNVTLSCEQNLNHDAMYWYRQDPGQGLRLIYYSQIVNDFQKGDIAEGYSVSREKKESFPLTVTSAQKNPTAFYLCASSIRPQDRANSPLHFGNGTRLTVT.

The chain links TRBV28 to TRBJ1-5; D perhaps matches TRBD1 (6 bases). The length of the CDR3 is 16 residues. Germline-derived CDR1 and CDR2 are MDHEN and SYDVKM. The germline V and J ends were trimmed by 3 bases and 1 base, with 13 bases remaining between them. CDR3 amino acids: CASSLEGGGSNQPQHF. CDR3 DNA sequence: TGTGCCAGCAGTTTGGAGGGGGGAGGGAGCAATCAGCCCCAGCATTTT.

This clone came up once. The chain recombines TRBV5-1 with TRBJ1-5; TRBD1 agrees at 8 bases. V dropped 4 bases and J dropped 6; count of bases not matched to a gene: 6. The CDR3 totals 14 residues. CDR1 is SGHRS and CDR2 is YFSETQ in the germline V gene. The CDR3 bases are TGCGCCAGCAGCCTAGGGACAGGTTTTCAGCCCCAGCATTTT. Encoded protein: CASSLGTGFQPQHF. Based on the CDR3 plus reference TRBV5-1 and TRBJ1-5, the full variable domain is KAGVTQTPRYLIKTRGQQVTLSCSPISGHRSVSWYQQTPGQGLQFLFEYFSETQRNKGNFPGRFSGRQFSNSRSEMNVSTLELGDSALYLCASSLGTGFQPQHFGDGTRLSIL.

This clone showed up just a few times. This chain connects TRBV9 to TRBJ2-1; weak D call: TRBD2 (5 bases). The CDR3 extends over 16 amino acids. The V end was cut by 1 base, the J end by 0 bases, with 11 bases between. Looked up from germline, CDR1 is SGDLS and CDR2 is YYNGEE. The CDR3 here is CASSVKDLASYNEQFF. CDR3 sequence (DNA): TGTGCCAGCAGCGTAAAGGACTTGGCCTCCTACAATGAGCAGTTCTTC.